This TCR beta chain was recovered during a study of breast tumors, draining lymph nodes, adjacent tissues. TCRdb processed the multiplex PCR reads anew with MiXCR; each CDR3 protein has one entry. The table includes 290,000 or so distinct CDR3 sequences, around 30% detected once. The lymph nodes were axillary draining lymph nodes from breast cancer patients. CDR1 DFQATT and CDR2 SNEGSKA come from the germline V gene (reference sequence). The CDR3 spans 14 residues. V was clipped by 1 base and J by 9 bases; unmatched bases: 9. The rearrangement joins TRBV20-1 to TRBJ2-4, with 7 bases fitting TRBD2. The specimen was axillary lymph node tissue. The TCR was taken from a female donor with breast cancer. Some clones in this sample may be carry-over from other donors' samples. The CDR3 coding sequence is TGCAGTGCTAGAGGTCGGGCGGGAGTTACCATTCAGTACTTC. Encoded protein: CSARGRAGVTIQYF.